The 6 T cell receptor beta chains below all came from one sample that was sequenced in a study of blood T cell repertoires in COVID-19. TCRdb's table, derived via immunoSEQ multiplex PCR, lists solely in-frame clones and lacks some. Altogether 150,000 or so clones are present, around 83% being singletons, with the ten largest covering 9% to 13%. Material for sequencing was peripheral blood. All receptors derive from a woman between 55 and 75 years old with COVID-19, enrolled during active disease.

V gene TRBV3-1 (or the pseudogene TRBV3-2) combines with J gene TRBJ1-3, with TRBD1 identical over 11 bases. The V segment lost 4 bases and the J segment 2 bases; nucleotides outside the gene matches: 7. The CDR3 length is 17 residues. Looked up from germline, CDR1 is LGHDT and CDR2 is YNNKEL (reference sequence). In nucleotides, the CDR3 is TGTGCCAGCAGCCGGACAGGGGGCTACCTTCCTGGAAACACCATATATTTT. Amino acid sequence: CASSRTGGYLPGNTIYF.

This clone was observed once. This chain uses TRBV5-8 with TRBJ2-7; 8 nucleotides match TRBD2. J gave up 4 bases and V 5 bases, and 11 bases lay outside the gene matches. The CDR3 extends over 15 amino acids. Germline V lookup: CDR1 SGHTS, CDR2 YDEGEE. CDR3 in amino acids: CASRTTGGFGYEQYV. CDR3 nucleotide sequence: TGTGCCAGCAGAACCACGGGGGGGTTTGGGTACGAGCAGTACGTC.

The chain employs TRBV14 and TRBJ2-3, with D perhaps matching TRBD2 (7 bases). Trimming took off 4 bases at V and 3 bases at J, with 17 bases between the two ends. The CDR3 sequence is 16 residues long. Per germline, CDR1 SGHDN and CDR2 FVKESK. The DNA for the CDR3 is TGTGCCAGCAGCCCATCCTGGGGGGGGCGGACAGATACGCAGTATTTT. Amino acid sequence: CASSPSWGGRTDTQYF.

This clone was seen once. This CDR3 reads CASSPLQGNYGYTF. DNA for the CDR3: TGTGCCAGCTCACCACTTCAGGGGAACTATGGCTACACCTTC. This rearrangement joins TRBV18 to TRBJ1-2; the D gene is possibly TRBD1 (6 bases). The germline gives CDR1 KGHSH, CDR2 LQKENI. V was cut by 1 base and J by 2 bases, with 8 bases left in between. CDR3 length: 14 amino acids.

This chain links TRBV25-1 with TRBJ1-4, with 7 bases matching TRBD1. The CDR3 is 15 residues long. The trim removed 4 bases at V and 10 bases at J, leaving 12 bases unmatched. In germline, CDR1 is MGHDK, CDR2 SYGVNS. DNA for the CDR3: TGTGCCAGCAGTGCCCTGACAGGGACCAGCCTAAAACTGTTTTTT. Translation: CASSALTGTSLKLFF.

The chain uses TRBV5-1 and TRBJ2-2, with a tentative D call TRBD2 (6 bases). The germline CDR1 and CDR2 sequences are SGHRS and YFSETQ. The CDR3 covers 16 residues. V was trimmed by 4 bases and J by 1 base, leaving 14 bases between them. CDR3 amino acids: CASSPTTGVNTGELFF. The CDR3 DNA sequence: TGCGCCAGCAGCCCGACTACGGGGGTGAACACCGGGGAGCTGTTTTTT.